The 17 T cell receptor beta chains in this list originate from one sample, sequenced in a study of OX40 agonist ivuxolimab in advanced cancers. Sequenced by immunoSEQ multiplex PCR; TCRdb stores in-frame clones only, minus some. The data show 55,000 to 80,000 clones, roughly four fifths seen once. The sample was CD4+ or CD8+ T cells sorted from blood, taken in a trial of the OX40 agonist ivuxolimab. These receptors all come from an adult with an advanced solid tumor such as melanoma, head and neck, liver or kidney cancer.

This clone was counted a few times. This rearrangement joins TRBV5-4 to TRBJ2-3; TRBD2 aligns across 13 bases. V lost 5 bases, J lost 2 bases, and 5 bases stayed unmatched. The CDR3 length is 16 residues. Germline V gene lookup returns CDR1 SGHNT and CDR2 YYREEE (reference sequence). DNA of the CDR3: TGTGCCAGCAGAGGACTAGCGGGGGCCAACACAGATACGCAGTATTTT. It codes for CASRGLAGANTDTQYF.

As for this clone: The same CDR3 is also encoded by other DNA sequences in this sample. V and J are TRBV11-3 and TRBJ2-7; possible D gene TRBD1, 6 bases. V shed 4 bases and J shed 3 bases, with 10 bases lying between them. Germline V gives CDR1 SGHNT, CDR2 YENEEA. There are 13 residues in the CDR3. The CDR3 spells CASSSGTNYEQYF. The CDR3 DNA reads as TGTGCCAGCAGCTCCGGGACAAACTACGAGCAGTACTTC.

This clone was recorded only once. The CDR3 sequence: CAWSGAGVLYEQYF. CDR3 nucleotides: TGTGCCTGGAGTGGGGCAGGGGTCCTCTACGAGCAGTACTTC. The V and J genes are TRBV30 and TRBJ2-7, with a tentative D call TRBD1 (6 bases). This CDR3 has 14 residues. Trimming left V 1 base short and J 3 bases short, with 13 bases between. The germline V gene has CDR1 GTSNPN and CDR2 SVGIG (reference sequence).

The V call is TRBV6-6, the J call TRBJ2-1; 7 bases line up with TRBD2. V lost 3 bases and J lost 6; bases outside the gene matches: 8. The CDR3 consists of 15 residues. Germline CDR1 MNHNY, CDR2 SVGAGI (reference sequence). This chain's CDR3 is CASSYRRAGVNEQFF. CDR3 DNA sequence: TGTGCCAGCAGTTATCGTCGTGCGGGGGTCAATGAGCAGTTCTTC.

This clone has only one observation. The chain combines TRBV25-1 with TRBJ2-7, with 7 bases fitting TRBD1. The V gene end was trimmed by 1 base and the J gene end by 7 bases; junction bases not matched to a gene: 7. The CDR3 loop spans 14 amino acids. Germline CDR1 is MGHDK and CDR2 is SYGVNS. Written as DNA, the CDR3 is TGTGCCAGCAGTGAATCTACAGGGGCGCGAGAGCAGTACTTC. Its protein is CASSESTGAREQYF.

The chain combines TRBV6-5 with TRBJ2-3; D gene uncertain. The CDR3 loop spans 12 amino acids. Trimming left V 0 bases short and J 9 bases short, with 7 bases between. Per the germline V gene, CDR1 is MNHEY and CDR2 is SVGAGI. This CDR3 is CASSYSSGTQYF. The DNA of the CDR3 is TGTGCCAGCAGTTACTCATCGGGCACGCAGTATTTT.

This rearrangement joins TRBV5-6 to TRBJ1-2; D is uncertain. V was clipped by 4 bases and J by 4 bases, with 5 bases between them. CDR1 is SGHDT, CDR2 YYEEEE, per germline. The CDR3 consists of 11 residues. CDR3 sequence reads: CASSGLYGYTF. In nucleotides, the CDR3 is TGTGCCAGCAGCGGTCTCTATGGCTACACCTTC.

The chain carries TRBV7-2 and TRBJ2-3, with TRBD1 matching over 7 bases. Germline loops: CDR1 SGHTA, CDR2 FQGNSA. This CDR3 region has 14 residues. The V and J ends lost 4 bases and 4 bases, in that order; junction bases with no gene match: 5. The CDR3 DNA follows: TGTGCCAGCAGCTCAAGACAGGGCGCAGATACGCAGTATTTT. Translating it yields CASSSRQGADTQYF.

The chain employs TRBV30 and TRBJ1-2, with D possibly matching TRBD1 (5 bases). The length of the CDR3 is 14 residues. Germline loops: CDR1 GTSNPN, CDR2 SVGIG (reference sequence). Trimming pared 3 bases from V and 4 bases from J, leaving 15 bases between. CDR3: CAWRGEAFSYGYTF. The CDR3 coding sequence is TGTGCCTGGAGGGGGGAGGCCTTCTCCTATGGCTACACCTTC.

The CDR3 coding sequence is TGTGCCTGGAGTGAGGGGGGCTCCTACGAGCAGTACTTC. Translated, it gives CAWSEGGSYEQYF. The rearrangement joins TRBV30 to TRBJ2-7; either TRBD1 or TRBD2 may fit D (6 bases each). Germline values: CDR1 GTSNPN, CDR2 SVGIG (reference sequence). The germline V and J ends were trimmed by 1 base and 0 bases, with 7 bases remaining between them. The CDR3 consists of 13 residues.

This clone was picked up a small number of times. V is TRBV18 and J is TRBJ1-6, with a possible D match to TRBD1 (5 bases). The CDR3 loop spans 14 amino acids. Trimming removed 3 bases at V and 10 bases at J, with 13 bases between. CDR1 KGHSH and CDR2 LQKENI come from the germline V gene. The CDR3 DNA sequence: TGTGCCAGCTCACCCCAGGGCGTGGGATCACCCCTCCACTTT. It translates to CASSPQGVGSPLHF.

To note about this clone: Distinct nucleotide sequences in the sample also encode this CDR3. The CDR3 DNA follows: TGTGCCAGCAGCCCCGGGACAGGAGCTTATGGCTACACCTTC. Its translation: CASSPGTGAYGYTF. The genes are TRBV6-1 and TRBJ1-2, with TRBD1 matching 8 bases. CDR1 is MNHNS, CDR2 SASEGT, per germline. The V gene end was trimmed by 6 bases and the J gene end by 5 bases; junction bases not matched to a gene: 8. The CDR3 totals 14 residues.

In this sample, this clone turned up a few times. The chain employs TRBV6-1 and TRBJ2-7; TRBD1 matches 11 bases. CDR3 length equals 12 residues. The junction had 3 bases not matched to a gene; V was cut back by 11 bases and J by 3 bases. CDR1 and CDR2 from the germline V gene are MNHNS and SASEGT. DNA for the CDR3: TGTGCCGGGGGGACAGGGGGCTACGAGCAGTACTTC. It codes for CAGGTGGYEQYF.

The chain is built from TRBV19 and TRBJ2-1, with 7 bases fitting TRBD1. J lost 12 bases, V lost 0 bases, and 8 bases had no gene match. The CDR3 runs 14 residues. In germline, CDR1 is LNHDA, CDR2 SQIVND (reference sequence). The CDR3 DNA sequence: TGTGCCAGTAGTATAGAGCCGGGACAGTCAGCGCAGTTCTTC. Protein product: CASSIEPGQSAQFF.

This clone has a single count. The CDR3, as DNA: TGTGCCAGCAGTTCAGTCCCCTACGAGCAGTACTTC. Its translation: CASSSVPYEQYF. This chain links TRBV6-5 with TRBJ2-7; D remains ambiguous. Germline V lookup: CDR1 MNHEY, CDR2 SVGAGI. The CDR3 spans 12 residues. The ends were cut back, 4 bases at V and 2 bases at J, with 6 bases in the middle.

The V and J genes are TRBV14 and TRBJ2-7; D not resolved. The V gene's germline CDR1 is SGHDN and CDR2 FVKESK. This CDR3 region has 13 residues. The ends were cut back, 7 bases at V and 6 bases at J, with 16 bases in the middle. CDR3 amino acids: CASTRFGDSEQYF. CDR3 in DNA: TGTGCCAGCACCCGATTTGGGGATTCCGAGCAGTACTTC.

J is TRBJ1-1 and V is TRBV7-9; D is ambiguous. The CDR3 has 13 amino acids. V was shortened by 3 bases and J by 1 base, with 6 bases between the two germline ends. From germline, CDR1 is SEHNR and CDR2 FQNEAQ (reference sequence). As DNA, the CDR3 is TGTGCCAGCAGCTTCGCAGAGAACACTGAAGCTTTCTTT. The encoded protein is CASSFAENTEAFF.